Shown below are 26 T cell receptor beta chains from a single sample sequenced in a study of T cell responses to AZD1222 COVID-19 vaccine. The table came from immunoSEQ multiplex PCR; TCRdb's copy has only in-frame clones and leaves some out. Of 100,000 to 150,000 clones listed, 75% to 95% were seen once; the top ten hold 6.9%. Specimen: peripheral blood, collected on day 0 of AZD1222 vaccination. The receptors come from an adult in good health.

The chain couples TRBV3-1 (or the pseudogene TRBV3-2) to TRBJ2-5, with unresolved D. Trimming left V 4 bases short and J 5 bases short, with 14 bases between. This CDR3 comprises 14 residues. Per the germline V gene, CDR1 is LGHDT and CDR2 is YNNKEL (reference sequence). CDR3 loop: CASSLRVVLETQYF. For the CDR3, the DNA is TGTGCCAGCAGCCTAAGGGTCGTACTGGAGACCCAGTACTTC.

The chain combines TRBV7-9 with TRBJ2-1; D ambiguous. In germline, CDR1 is SEHNR, CDR2 FQNEAQ (reference sequence). V was pared by 5 bases and J by 12 bases, with 11 bases between. The CDR3 sequence is 11 residues long. The CDR3 loop reads CASSLGSGQFF. CDR3 nucleotide sequence: TGTGCCAGCAGCCTGGGTTCCGGGCAGTTCTTC.

This clone was observed a handful of times. The chain couples TRBV10-1 to TRBJ1-1; D remains unclear. V shed 3 bases and J shed 1 base, with 9 bases lying between them. This CDR3 is 14 amino acids long. From germline, CDR1 is WNHNN and CDR2 SYGVQD (reference sequence). Written as DNA, the CDR3 is TGCGCCAGCAGTGAAACATCCGCGAACACTGAAGCTTTCTTT. Its protein product is CASSETSANTEAFF.

This rearrangement joins TRBV7-2 to TRBJ1-5, with D possibly TRBD1 on 5 matching bases. CDR3 length: 17 amino acids. V was cut by 2 bases and J by 3 bases, with 17 bases left in between. From germline, CDR1 is SGHTA and CDR2 FQGNSA. Here the CDR3 DNA reads TGTGCCAGCAGCTTAAACCAGGGCGGTAATGCCAATCAGCCCCAGCATTTT. Translation: CASSLNQGGNANQPQHF.

The chain uses TRBV11-3 and TRBJ2-5; D is unresolved. The germline V gene has CDR1 SGHNT and CDR2 YENEEA. Between the trimmed V and J ends, which lost 1 base and 3 bases, there was a span of 12 bases. CDR3 length: 15 residues. CDR3 amino acids: CASSLGLGREETQYF. The CDR3 nucleotides read TGTGCCAGCAGCTTAGGCCTGGGTCGGGAAGAGACCCAGTACTTC.

The J gene is TRBJ1-1, the V gene TRBV9, with a tentative D call TRBD1 (6 bases). The CDR3 covers 13 residues. Deletions cut 2 bases from V and 5 bases from J, with 10 bases between. The germline CDR1 and CDR2 sequences are SGDLS and YYNGEE. The CDR3 loop is CASSVGGLTEAFF. CDR3 coding DNA: TGTGCCAGCAGCGTTGGGGGCCTGACTGAAGCTTTCTTT.

The chain is built from TRBV4-2 and TRBJ2-2, with 8 bases that match TRBD2. CDR1 is LGHNA, CDR2 YNFKEQ, per germline. The CDR3 contains 16 residues. With V trimmed by 0 bases and J by 4 bases, 4 bases remained unmatched. The CDR3 nucleotides are TGTGCCAGCAGCCAAGAGGAAGCGGGGGTCACCGGGGAGCTGTTTTTT. This sequence encodes CASSQEEAGVTGELFF.

The chain carries TRBV21-1 and TRBJ2-4; the table's D call of TRBD1 was not tested on the DNA. TRBV21-1 counts as a pseudogene. The CDR3 totals 16 residues. The CDR3 loop is CASSKEAGLAKNIQYF. The CDR3 region has the DNA TGTGCCAGCAGTAAAGAGGCAGGGCTTGCCAAAAACATTCAGTACTTC.

This chain links TRBV4-2 with TRBJ2-7, with 9 bases aligning to TRBD1. Germline V CDR1 and CDR2: LGHNA, YNFKEQ. This CDR3 is 16 amino acids long. The V and J ends lost 3 bases and 5 bases, in that order; junction bases with no gene match: 11. The CDR3 coding sequence is TGTGCCAGCAGCCAGGATCCGGGGACAGGGAGCCACGAGCAGTACTTC. Translating it yields CASSQDPGTGSHEQYF.

V and J are TRBV24-1 and TRBJ1-6; possible D gene TRBD1, 6 bases. Per the germline V gene, CDR1 is KGHDR and CDR2 is SFDVKD. Between the trimmed V and J ends, which lost 5 bases and 8 bases, there was a span of 12 bases. The CDR3 sequence is 14 residues long. CDR3 in DNA: TGTGCCACCAGTGCGGAGGGGGACCATTCACCCCTCCACTTT. It yields the protein CATSAEGDHSPLHF.

The chain has TRBV6-5 and TRBJ2-5; the match to TRBD2 covers 7 bases. Germline V gene sequence: CDR1 MNHEY, CDR2 SVGAGI. J was trimmed by 9 bases and V by 6 bases; bases with no gene match: 16. The CDR3 runs 15 residues. The CDR3 spells CASRNPGGDGRPQYF. The CDR3 DNA reads as TGTGCCAGCAGGAACCCGGGGGGTGACGGGAGACCCCAGTACTTC.

CDR3 amino acids: CASSASGRTEAFF. Written as DNA, the CDR3 is TGTGCCAGCAGTGCATCCGGGCGAACTGAAGCTTTCTTT. The chain joins TRBV6-4 to TRBJ1-1; no clear D gene. This CDR3 contains 13 residues. From germline, CDR1 is MRHNA and CDR2 SNTAGT. V was pared by 4 bases and J by 5 bases, with 11 bases between.

The rearrangement links TRBV7-6 to TRBJ1-1, with D possibly being TRBD1 (6 bases). This CDR3 is 17 amino acids long. Trimming took off 1 base at V and 0 bases at J, with 15 bases between the two ends. The germline V gene encodes CDR1 SGHVS and CDR2 FNYEAQ. CDR3 in DNA: TGTGCCAGCAGCTTAGAGGGAATTCAGGGGCTGAACACTGAAGCTTTCTTT. Protein sequence: CASSLEGIQGLNTEAFF. Based on the CDR3 plus reference TRBV7-6 and TRBJ1-1, the full variable domain is GAGVSQSPRYKVTKRGQDVALRCDPISGHVSLYWYRQALGQGPEFLTYFNYEAQQDKSGLPNDRFSAERPEGSISTLTIQRTEQRDSAMYRCASSLEGIQGLNTEAFFGQGTRLTVV.

The gene calls are TRBV6-1 and TRBJ2-2; D is possibly TRBD1 or TRBD2 (6 bases each). Trimming took off 4 bases at V and 3 bases at J, with 21 bases between the two ends. CDR1 is MNHNS and CDR2 is SASEGT in the germline V gene. CDR3 length: 18 amino acids. CDR3 region: CASSVLKRGASDTGELFF. The CDR3 nucleotides read TGTGCCAGCAGTGTCCTGAAAAGGGGGGCTAGCGACACCGGGGAGCTGTTTTTT.

This clone came up once. V gene TRBV5-1 combines with J gene TRBJ1-5; no definite D call. Germline loops: CDR1 SGHRS, CDR2 YFSETQ. CDR3 length: 15 amino acids. V was clipped by 4 bases and J by 4 bases, with 15 bases between them. DNA of the CDR3: TGCGCCAGCAGCGTGGAGGTGAGTACTAATCAGCCCCAGCATTTT. Its translation is CASSVEVSTNQPQHF. The variable domain in full, with the rest retrieved from reference TRBV5-1 and TRBJ1-5, is KAGVTQTPRYLIKTRGQQVTLSCSPISGHRSVSWYQQTPGQGLQFLFEYFSETQRNKGNFPGRFSGRQFSNSRSEMNVSTLELGDSALYLCASSVEVSTNQPQHFGDGTRLSIL.

The chain couples TRBV4-3 to TRBJ2-3; D is ambiguous. CDR3 length: 13 residues. CDR1 LGHNA and CDR2 YSLEER come from the germline V gene. The V and J ends lost 10 bases and 0 bases respectively, with 11 bases between them. The CDR3 nucleotides read TGCGCCACCAGTCAAACTAGCACAGATACGCAGTATTTT. Protein sequence: CATSQTSTDTQYF.

This chain links TRBV12-3 or TRBV12-4 with TRBJ1-3; unclear D gene. Between the trimmed V and J ends, which lost 5 bases and 4 bases, there was a span of 9 bases. This CDR3 is built from 13 residues. The CDR3 spells CASSPTVGNTIYF. Here the CDR3 DNA reads TGTGCCAGCAGTCCTACAGTGGGAAACACCATATATTTT.

The V and J genes are TRBV19 and TRBJ2-7; D ambiguous. The CDR3 is 12 amino acids. The V end lost 2 bases, the J end lost 6 bases, and 8 bases lay between the germline ends. Germline values: CDR1 LNHDA, CDR2 SQIVND (reference sequence). The DNA of the CDR3 is TGTGCCAGTAGTATATCCCCCGGCGAGCAGTACTTC. This encodes CASSISPGEQYF.

This clone occurred once. CDR3 residues: CAWRGGGGYTF. In DNA, the CDR3 is TGTGCCTGGAGAGGGGGTGGGGGCTACACCTTC. This chain links TRBV30 with TRBJ1-2, with D possibly being TRBD1 (6 bases). V was pared by 3 bases and J by 8 bases, with 10 bases between. This CDR3 has 11 amino acids. From germline, CDR1 is GTSNPN and CDR2 SVGIG (reference sequence).

The chain has TRBV6-5 and TRBJ1-2; the D is unclear. The CDR3 extends over 12 amino acids. Trimming removed 6 bases from V and 4 bases from J, with 9 bases in between. Germline CDR1 is MNHEY and CDR2 is SVGAGI. The DNA of the CDR3 is TGTGCCAGCAGGAACCGTGGCTATGGCTACACCTTC. The encoded protein is CASRNRGYGYTF.

This chain links TRBV2 with TRBJ2-2, with D tentatively TRBD2 (6 bases). This CDR3 spans 14 amino acids. Germline V gene lookup returns CDR1 SNHLY and CDR2 FYNNEI. With 7 bases removed from V and 2 bases from J, the gap between germline ends came to 11 bases. The DNA of the CDR3 is TGTGCCAGCACTCGGGAGCCCAACACCGGGGAGCTGTTTTTT. This translates into CASTREPNTGELFF.

V and J are TRBV27 and TRBJ1-2; the D is unclear. Trimming stripped 5 bases from V and 4 bases from J, with 17 bases between. This CDR3 has 15 residues. Germline assignment: CDR1 MNHEY and CDR2 SMNVEV (reference sequence). CDR3 in amino acids: CASSQNPSDGYGYTF. CDR3 bases: TGTGCCAGCAGTCAGAACCCCTCTGACGGCTATGGCTACACCTTC.

The CDR3 sequence is CASRDQGLLSDEQFF. The CDR3, as DNA: TGCGCCAGCCGTGATCAAGGCTTACTAAGCGATGAGCAGTTCTTC. This rearrangement joins TRBV5-1 to TRBJ2-1; D unclear. This CDR3 contains 15 residues. Per the germline V gene, CDR1 is SGHRS and CDR2 is YFSETQ. V lost 7 bases, J lost 8 bases, and 22 bases lay in between.

The chain couples TRBV7-9 to TRBJ1-2; 10 bases line up with TRBD1. Germline V gene sequence: CDR1 SEHNR, CDR2 FQNEAQ (reference sequence). The CDR3 extends over 13 amino acids. V trimming: 5 bases; J trimming: 6 bases; junction bases outside the gene matches: 3. This chain's CDR3 is CASSAGTGDGYTF. The CDR3 DNA sequence: TGTGCCAGCAGCGCCGGGACAGGGGATGGCTACACCTTC.

The chain links TRBV11-2 to TRBJ2-7, with 7 bases matching TRBD1. V gave up 7 bases and J gave up 0 bases; unmatched junction bases: 6. The CDR3 has 14 amino acids. Germline lookup yields CDR1 SGHAT and CDR2 FQNNGV. The CDR3 DNA follows: TGTGCCAGCACCCTGACAGGGAACTCCTACGAGCAGTACTTC. It encodes CASTLTGNSYEQYF. The full variable domain, rest sourced from reference TRBV11-2 and TRBJ2-7, is EAGVAQSPRYKIIEKRQSVAFWCNPISGHATLYWYQQILGQGPKLLIQFQNNGVVDDSQLPKDRFSAERLKGVDSTLKIQPAKLEDSAVYLCASTLTGNSYEQYFGPGTRLTVT.

V is TRBV9 and J is TRBJ1-5, with no clear D. The V gene's germline CDR1 is SGDLS and CDR2 YYNGEE. The V and J ends lost 2 bases and 0 bases respectively, with 6 bases between them. This CDR3 region has 14 residues. The CDR3 sequence is CASSVGDSNQPQHF. The DNA of the CDR3 is TGTGCCAGCAGCGTCGGGGATAGCAATCAGCCCCAGCATTTT.